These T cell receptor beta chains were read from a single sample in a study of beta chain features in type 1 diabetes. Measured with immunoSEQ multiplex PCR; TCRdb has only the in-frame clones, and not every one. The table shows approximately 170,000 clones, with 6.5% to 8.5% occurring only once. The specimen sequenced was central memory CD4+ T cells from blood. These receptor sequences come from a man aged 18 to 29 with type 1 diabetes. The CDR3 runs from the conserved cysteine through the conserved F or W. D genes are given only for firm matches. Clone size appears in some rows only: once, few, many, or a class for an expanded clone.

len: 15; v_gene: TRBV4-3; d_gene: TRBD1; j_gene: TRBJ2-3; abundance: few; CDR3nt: TGCGCCAGCAGCCAAGGGGGACAGGGCACAGATACGCAGTATTTT; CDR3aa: CASSQGGQGTDTQYF
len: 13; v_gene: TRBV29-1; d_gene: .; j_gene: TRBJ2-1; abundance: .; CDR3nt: TGCAGCGTCCGAAGAGTAGGAGGCAATGAGCAGTTCTTC; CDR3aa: CSVRRVGGNEQFF
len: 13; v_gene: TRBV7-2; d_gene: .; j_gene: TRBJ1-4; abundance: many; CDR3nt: TGTGCCAGCAGCAAGGGACTCGAGGAAAAACTGTTTTTT; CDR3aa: CASSKGLEEKLFF
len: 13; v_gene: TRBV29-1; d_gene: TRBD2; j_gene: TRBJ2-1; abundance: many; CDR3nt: TGCAGCGTTGGAGGGAGGGCCTACAATGAGCAGTTCTTC; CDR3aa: CSVGGRAYNEQFF
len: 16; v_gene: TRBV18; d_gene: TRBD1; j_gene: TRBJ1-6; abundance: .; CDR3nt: TGTGCCAGCTCACAGACAGGGGGATTGGGTAATTCACCCCTCCACTTT; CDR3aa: CASSQTGGLGNSPLHF
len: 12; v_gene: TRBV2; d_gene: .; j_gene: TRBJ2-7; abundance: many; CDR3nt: TGTGCCACCGGAGCGCACCCCTACGAGCAGTACTTC; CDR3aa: CATGAHPYEQYF
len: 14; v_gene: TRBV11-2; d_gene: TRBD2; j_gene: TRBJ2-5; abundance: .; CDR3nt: TGTGCCAGCAGCCCCGGGACTAGTCAAGAGACCCAGTACTTC; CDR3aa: CASSPGTSQETQYF
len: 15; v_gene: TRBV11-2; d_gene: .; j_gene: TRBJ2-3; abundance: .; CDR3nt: TGTGCCAGCAGCTTAGGGACTCCGACGACAGATACGCAGTATTTT; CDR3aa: CASSLGTPTTDTQYF
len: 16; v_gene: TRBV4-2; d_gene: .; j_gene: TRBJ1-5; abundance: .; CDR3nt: TGTGCCAGCAGCCAAGATCACCCGGAGCATGGTCAGCCCCAGCATTTT; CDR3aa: CASSQDHPEHGQPQHF
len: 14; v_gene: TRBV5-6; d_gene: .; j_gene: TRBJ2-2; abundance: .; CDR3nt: TGTGCCAGTAGGAACCGGGAACACACAGGGGAGCTGTTTTTT; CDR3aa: CASRNREHTGELFF
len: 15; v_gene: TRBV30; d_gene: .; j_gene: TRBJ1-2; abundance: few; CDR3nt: TGTGCCGCCATTTTACCGAGCAGCAGGTATACTGGCTACACCTTC; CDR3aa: CAAILPSSRYTGYTF
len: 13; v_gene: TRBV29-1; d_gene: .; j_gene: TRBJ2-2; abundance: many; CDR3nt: TGCAGCGTTCTGAGGGCTTACACCGGGGAGCTGTTTTTT; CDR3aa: CSVLRAYTGELFF
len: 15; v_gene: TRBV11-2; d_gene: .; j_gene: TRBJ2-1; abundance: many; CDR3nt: TGTGCCAGCAGCGCCGTGCTGTTGAAGGGGAATGAGCAGTTCTTC; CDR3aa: CASSAVLLKGNEQFF
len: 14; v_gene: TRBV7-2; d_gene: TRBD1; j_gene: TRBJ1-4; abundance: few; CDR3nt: TGTGCCAGCAGCGCCGGGACAGGGGGCGAAAAACTGTTTTTT; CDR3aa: CASSAGTGGEKLFF
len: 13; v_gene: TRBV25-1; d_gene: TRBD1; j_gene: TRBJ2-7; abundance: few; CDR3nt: TGTGCCAGCAGTGAAGGGACAGACTACGAGCAGTACTTC; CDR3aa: CASSEGTDYEQYF
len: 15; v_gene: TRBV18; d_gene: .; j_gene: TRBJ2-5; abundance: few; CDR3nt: TGTGCCAGCTCACCACGCACAGGGAACCAAGAGACCCAGTACTTC; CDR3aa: CASSPRTGNQETQYF
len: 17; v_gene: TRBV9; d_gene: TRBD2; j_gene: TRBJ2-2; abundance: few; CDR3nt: TGTGCCAGCAGCGTTGGACTAGCGGGGGTCAACACCGGGGAGCTGTTTTTT; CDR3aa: CASSVGLAGVNTGELFF
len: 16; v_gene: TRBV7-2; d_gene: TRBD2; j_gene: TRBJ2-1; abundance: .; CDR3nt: TGTGCCAGCAGTTTCCGTCGGACTAGCGGCCCTAATGAGCAGTTCTTC; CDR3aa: CASSFRRTSGPNEQFF
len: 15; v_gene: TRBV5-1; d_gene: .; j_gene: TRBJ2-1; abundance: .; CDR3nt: TGCGCCAGCAGCTGGGGGCGGGCGGCGGACAATGAGCAGTTCTTC; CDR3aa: CASSWGRAADNEQFF
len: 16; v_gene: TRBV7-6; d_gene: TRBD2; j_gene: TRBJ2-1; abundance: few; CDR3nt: TGTGCCAGCAGCTTAGACCGCGGGGGGGTATACAATGAGCAGTTCTTC; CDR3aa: CASSLDRGGVYNEQFF
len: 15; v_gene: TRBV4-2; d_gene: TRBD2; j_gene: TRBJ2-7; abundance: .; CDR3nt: TGTGCCAGCAGGCCCGGGGGGGAGGCCTCCTACGAGCAGTACTTC; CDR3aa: CASRPGGEASYEQYF
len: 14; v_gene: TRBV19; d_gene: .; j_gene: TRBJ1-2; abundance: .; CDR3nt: TGTGCCAGTAGTATAGCTTGGGACTCATATGGCTACACCTTC; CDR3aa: CASSIAWDSYGYTF
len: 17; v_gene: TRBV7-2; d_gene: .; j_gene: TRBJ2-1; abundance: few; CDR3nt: TGTGCCAGCAGCTTACTTCCTAGTGTTGGGAACCAGGGTGAGCAGTTCTTC; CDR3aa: CASSLLPSVGNQGEQFF
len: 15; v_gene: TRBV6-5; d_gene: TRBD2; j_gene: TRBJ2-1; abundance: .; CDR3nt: TGTGCCAGCAGTGGCGGGGGGCGATCCTACAATGAGCAGTTCTTC; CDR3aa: CASSGGGRSYNEQFF
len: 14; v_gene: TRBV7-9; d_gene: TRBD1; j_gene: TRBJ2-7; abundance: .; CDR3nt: TGTGCCAGCAGCCCCTGGACAGGAATAGTCGAGCAGTACTTC; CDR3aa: CASSPWTGIVEQYF
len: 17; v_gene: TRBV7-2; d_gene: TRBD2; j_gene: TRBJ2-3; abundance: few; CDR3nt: TGTGCCAGCAGCCCCCCCCTAGCGGGAGTTGGAAGAGATACGCAGTATTTT; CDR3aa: CASSPPLAGVGRDTQYF
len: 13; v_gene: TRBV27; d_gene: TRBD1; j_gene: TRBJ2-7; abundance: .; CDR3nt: TGTGCCAGCAGAAGACAGGGCCCCTACGAGCAGTACTTC; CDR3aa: CASRRQGPYEQYF
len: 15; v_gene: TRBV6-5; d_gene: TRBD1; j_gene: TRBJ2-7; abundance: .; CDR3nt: TGTGCCAGCAGATTCCGGGACAGGGGGATCTACGAGCAGTACTTC; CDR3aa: CASRFRDRGIYEQYF